This T cell receptor (beta chain) was profiled in a study of shared clonotypes between healthy human individuals. The table came from immunoSEQ multiplex PCR; TCRdb's copy has only in-frame clones and leaves some out. The sample includes about 1.4 million clones, roughly 96% of them seen just once. From germline, CDR1 is ENHRY and CDR2 SYGVKD. This CDR3 has 14 residues. The V end lost 6 bases, the J end lost 5 bases, and 14 bases lay between the germline ends. This clone appeared once. Sequenced: naive CD4+ T cells sorted from blood. The subset: CD45RA+ positively selected. The receptor comes from a young man in good health. The V gene is TRBV10-3, the J gene TRBJ1-5, with D maybe TRBD1 (5 bases). Written as DNA, the CDR3 is TGTGCCATCAGGTCCGGGACCCTAGATCAGCCCCAGCATTTT. Translated: CAIRSGTLDQPQHF.